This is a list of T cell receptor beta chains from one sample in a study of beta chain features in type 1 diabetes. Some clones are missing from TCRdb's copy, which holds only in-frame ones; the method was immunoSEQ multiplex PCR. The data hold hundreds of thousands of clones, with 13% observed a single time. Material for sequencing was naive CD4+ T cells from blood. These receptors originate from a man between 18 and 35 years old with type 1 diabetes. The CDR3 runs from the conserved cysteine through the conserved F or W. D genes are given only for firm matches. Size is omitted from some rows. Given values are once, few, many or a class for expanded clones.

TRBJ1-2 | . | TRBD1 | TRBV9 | CASSDLRDRGDGYTF | TGTGCCAGCAGCGATCTTCGAGACAGGGGAGATGGCTACACCTTC
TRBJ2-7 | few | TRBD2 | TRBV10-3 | CAISDRGREVHEQYF | TGTGCCATCAGTGATCGGGGACGGGAGGTCCACGAGCAGTACTTC
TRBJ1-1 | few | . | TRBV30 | CAWSEAPNTEAFF | TGTGCCTGGAGTGAAGCCCCCAACACTGAAGCTTTCTTT
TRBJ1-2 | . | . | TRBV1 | CTSSHPTGFGGYTF | TGCACCAGCAGCCATCCCACAGGGTTCGGAGGCTACACCTTC
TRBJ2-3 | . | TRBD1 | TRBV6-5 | CASRGPQGVSDTQYF | TGTGCCAGCAGGGGACCTCAGGGGGTATCAGATACGCAGTATTTT
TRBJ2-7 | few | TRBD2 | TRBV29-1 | CSVVGGAVHEQYF | TGCAGCGTTGTGGGAGGGGCAGTCCACGAGCAGTACTTC
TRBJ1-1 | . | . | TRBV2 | CASSEAKAYKDTEAFF | TGTGCCAGCAGTGAAGCGAAGGCATACAAGGACACTGAAGCTTTCTTT
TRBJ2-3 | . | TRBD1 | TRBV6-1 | CASRDRTLLGDTQYF | TGTGCCAGCAGGGACAGGACACTCCTGGGAGATACGCAGTATTTT
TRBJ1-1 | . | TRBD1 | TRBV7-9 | CASSIVQGRDTEAFF | TGTGCCAGCAGCATTGTACAGGGGAGAGATACTGAAGCTTTCTTT
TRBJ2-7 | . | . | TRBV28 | CATHVRGEANEQYF | TGTGCCACCCACGTTAGAGGGGAGGCAAACGAGCAGTACTTC
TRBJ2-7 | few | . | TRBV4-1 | CASSQDPGNEQYF | TGCGCCAGCAGCCAAGATCCAGGGAACGAGCAGTACTTC
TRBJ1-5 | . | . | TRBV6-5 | CASSPGGGAQPQHF | TGTGCCAGCAGCCCCGGAGGGGGAGCTCAGCCCCAGCATTTT
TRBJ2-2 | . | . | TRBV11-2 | CASSHRRRDINTGELFF | TGTGCCAGCAGCCATCGGCGTCGGGACATTAACACCGGGGAGCTGTTTTTT
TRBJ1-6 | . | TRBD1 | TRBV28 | CASSSPGQGAPNSPLHF | TGTGCCAGCAGTTCACCGGGACAGGGGGCGCCTAATTCACCCCTCCACTTT
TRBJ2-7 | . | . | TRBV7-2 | CASSLAGSSYEQYF | TGTGCCAGCAGCTTAGCGGGATCCTCCTACGAGCAGTACTTC
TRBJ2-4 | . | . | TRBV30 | CAWSEAGWDIQYF | TGTGCCTGGAGTGAGGCAGGCTGGGACATTCAGTACTTC
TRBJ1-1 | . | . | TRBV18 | CASSLETDEAFF | TGTGCCAGCTCACTAGAGACAGATGAAGCTTTCTTT
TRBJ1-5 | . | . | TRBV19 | CASSSAGQGYQPQHF | TGTGCCAGTAGCTCGGCAGGGCAGGGTTATCAGCCCCAGCATTTT
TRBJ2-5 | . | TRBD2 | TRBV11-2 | CASSFSYSGGQETQYF | TGTGCCAGCAGCTTCAGTTATAGCGGGGGACAAGAGACCCAGTACTTC
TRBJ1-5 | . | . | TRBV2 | CASGGESSNQPQHF | TGTGCCAGCGGAGGGGAGTCGAGCAATCAGCCCCAGCATTTT
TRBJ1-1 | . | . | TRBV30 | CAWRGDQGRPNTEAFF | TGTGCCTGGAGGGGAGATCAAGGGCGGCCAAACACTGAAGCTTTCTTT
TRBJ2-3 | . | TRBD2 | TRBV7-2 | CASSSVAGYTDTQYF | TGTGCCAGCAGCTCGGTAGCGGGATACACAGATACGCAGTATTTT
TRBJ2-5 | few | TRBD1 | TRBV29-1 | CSAGQGTGETQYF | TGCAGCGCTGGACAGGGGACCGGGGAGACCCAGTACTTC
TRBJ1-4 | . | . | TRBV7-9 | CASSLGVDSATNEKLFF | TGTGCCAGCAGCTTAGGGGTGGACAGTGCAACTAATGAAAAACTGTTTTTT
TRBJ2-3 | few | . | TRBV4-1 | CASSQGGVSTDTQYF | TGCGCCAGCAGCCAAGGGGGGGTTAGCACAGATACGCAGTATTTT
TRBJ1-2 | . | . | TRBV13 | CASSAFYGYTF | TGTGCCAGCAGCGCCTTCTATGGCTACACCTTC
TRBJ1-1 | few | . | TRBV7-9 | CASSETPDSEAFF | TGTGCCAGCAGCGAGACCCCGGACAGCGAAGCTTTCTTT
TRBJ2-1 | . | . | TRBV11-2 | CASSFLARYNEQFF | TGTGCCAGCAGCTTTCTCGCGAGATACAATGAGCAGTTCTTC
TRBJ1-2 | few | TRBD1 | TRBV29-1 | CSVEPGGNYGYTF | TGCAGCGTTGAACCAGGGGGTAACTATGGCTACACCTTC
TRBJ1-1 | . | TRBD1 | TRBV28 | CASSTGGITEAFF | TGTGCCAGCAGTACAGGGGGCATCACTGAAGCTTTCTTT
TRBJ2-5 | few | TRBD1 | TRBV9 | CASGQDQETQYF | TGTGCCAGCGGACAGGACCAGGAGACCCAGTACTTC
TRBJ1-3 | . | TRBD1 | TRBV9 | CASSTMGTGTGNTIYF | TGTGCCAGCAGCACCATGGGGACAGGGACTGGAAACACCATATATTTT
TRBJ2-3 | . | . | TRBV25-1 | CASSDGAGFPDTQYF | TGTGCCAGCAGTGACGGGGCAGGGTTTCCAGATACGCAGTATTTT
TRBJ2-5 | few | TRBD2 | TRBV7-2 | CASSLAPSGGLQETQYF | TGTGCCAGCAGCTTAGCCCCTAGCGGGGGCCTCCAAGAGACCCAGTACTTC
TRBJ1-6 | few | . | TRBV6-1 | CASSVPGRPNSPLHF | TGTGCCAGCAGTGTCCCGGGACGGCCTAATTCACCCCTCCACTTT
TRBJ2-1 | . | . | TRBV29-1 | CSAVDRPPDNEQFF | TGCAGCGCCGTGGACAGACCTCCGGACAATGAGCAGTTCTTC
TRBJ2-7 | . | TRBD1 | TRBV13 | CASSRRDRARATNYEQYF | TGTGCCAGCAGCCGCCGGGACAGGGCTCGTGCAACCAACTACGAGCAGTACTTC
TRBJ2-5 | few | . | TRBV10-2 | CASTPAGETQYF | TGCGCCAGCACCCCAGCCGGGGAGACCCAGTACTTC
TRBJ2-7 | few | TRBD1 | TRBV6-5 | CASSYGGQGYEQYF | TGTGCCAGCAGTTACGGGGGACAGGGCTACGAGCAGTACTTC
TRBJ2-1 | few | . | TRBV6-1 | CASSGRQAMQSENEQFF | TGTGCCAGCAGTGGGCGACAGGCGATGCAGTCGGAGAATGAGCAGTTCTTC
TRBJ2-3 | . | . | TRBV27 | CASSKEGHSTDTQYF | TGTGCCAGCAGTAAGGAGGGGCATAGCACAGATACGCAGTATTTT
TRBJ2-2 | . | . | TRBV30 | CAWNRVGAGELFF | TGTGCCTGGAACCGAGTTGGGGCCGGGGAGCTGTTTTTT
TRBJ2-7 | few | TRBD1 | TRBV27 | CASSRQDRTYYEQYF | TGTGCCAGCAGCCGTCAGGACAGGACGTACTACGAGCAGTACTTC
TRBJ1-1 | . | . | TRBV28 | CASSTGSFPGTEAFF | TGTGCCAGCAGTACGGGATCCTTCCCGGGCACTGAAGCTTTCTTT
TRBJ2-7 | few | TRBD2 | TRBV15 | CATGGGLAGEQYF | TGTGCCACAGGGGGCGGGCTAGCGGGGGAGCAGTACTTC
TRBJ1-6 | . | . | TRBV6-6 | CASSRPPGLHF | TGTGCCAGCAGCAGACCGCCGGGCCTCCACTTT
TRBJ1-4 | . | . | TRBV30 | CAWMKRAGEKLFF | TGTGCCTGGATGAAAAGGGCGGGCGAAAAACTGTTTTTT
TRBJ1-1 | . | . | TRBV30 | CAWTPGGVNTEAFF | TGTGCCTGGACCCCAGGAGGGGTGAACACTGAAGCTTTCTTT
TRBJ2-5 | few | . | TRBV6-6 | CASSFAGGETQYF | TGTGCCAGCAGTTTCGCAGGGGGGGAGACCCAGTACTTC
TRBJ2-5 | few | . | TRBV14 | CASSQAETQYF | TGTGCCAGCAGCCAAGCTGAGACCCAGTACTTC
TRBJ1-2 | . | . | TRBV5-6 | CASSLGPGNYGYTF | TGTGCCAGCAGCTTGGGCCCGGGGAACTATGGCTACACCTTC
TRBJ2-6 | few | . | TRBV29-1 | CSVDDSPTGANVLTF | TGCAGCGTTGATGACAGCCCAACTGGGGCCAACGTCCTGACTTTC